These T cell receptor beta chains were read from a single sample in a study of Graves' ophthalmopathy and Graves' hyperthyroidism. TCRdb re-called the multiplex PCR reads with MiXCR, one entry per CDR3 protein. This table holds about 620,000 distinct CDR3 sequences, about a fifth found once. Sequenced material: peripheral blood. These receptors all stem from a young woman with stable Graves' hyperthyroidism. Some clones in this sample may be carry-over from other donors' samples. Both conserved end residues are part of each CDR3. A D gene is named only where the DNA matches it firmly. A clone size is listed for some rows: how often the clone was seen (once, few, many), or a class if it is expanded.

- | TRBJ2-4 | TRBV5-1 | many | TGCGCCAGCAGCTTGGAATCTAGCATAGCCAAAAACATTCAGTACTTC | CASSLESSIAKNIQYF
- | TRBJ1-2 | TRBV28 | many | TGTGCCAGCAGTTTATCTACAGCCTATGGCTACACCTTC | CASSLSTAYGYTF
- | TRBJ1-5 | TRBV2 | many | TGTGCCAGCAGCGCCTCGACAGCCGATCAGCCCCAGCATTTT | CASSASTADQPQHF
- | TRBJ2-7 | TRBV28 | many | TGTGCCAGCAGCTTTCTCGGGGGCTCTTACGAGCAGTACTTC | CASSFLGGSYEQYF
TRBD1 | TRBJ1-5 | TRBV7-8 | few | TGTGCCAGCAGCTCAAAGTACCCGGGACAGGGGCCCCATCAGCCCCAGCATTTT | CASSSKYPGQGPHQPQHF
- | TRBJ1-1 | TRBV11-2 | few | TGTGCCAGCAGCTTACGGCATCCAGGGAACCCAATGAACACTGAAGCTTTCTTT | CASSLRHPGNPMNTEAFF
- | TRBJ2-6 | TRBV12-3/TRBV12-4 | many | TGTGCCAGCAGTTTTGGCGGATCTGGGGCCAACGTCCTGACTTTC | CASSFGGSGANVLTF
- | TRBJ1-5 | TRBV28 | many | TGTGCCAGCAGTTTAATGCGACACAATCAGCCCCAGCATTTT | CASSLMRHNQPQHF
TRBD2 | TRBJ2-7 | TRBV27 | - | TGTGCCAGCAGTTCCGCGGGAGGGATTTACGAGCAGTACTTC | CASSSAGGIYEQYF
TRBD1 | TRBJ1-5 | TRBV6-5 | few | TGTGCCAGCAGTTATGGCCCGACAGGGGGACAGCCCCAGCATTTT | CASSYGPTGGQPQHF
TRBD1 | TRBJ2-7 | TRBV20-1 | - | TGCAGTGCGCCACCTCCGGGACAGGGCGGATCCTACCGGGACGAGCAGTACTTC | CSAPPPGQGGSYRDEQYF
TRBD1 | TRBJ2-1 | TRBV6-2/TRBV6-3 | few | TGTGCCAGCAGTTCCGGGACAGGGGACTACAATGAGCAGTTCTTC | CASSSGTGDYNEQFF
- | TRBJ2-7 | TRBV20-1 | many | TGCAGTGCTCGAGAAGGGGGGGCCGGCGAGCAGTACTTC | CSAREGGAGEQYF
- | TRBJ1-1 | TRBV6-1 | - | TGTGCCAGCACCCCTGGTCGGACACCATATGGGCACACTGATGCTTTCTTT | CASTPGRTPYGHTDAFF
- | TRBJ1-3 | TRBV7-8 | - | TGTGCCAGCAGTCCCCGTGGACGCTACGGAAACACCATATATTTT | CASSPRGRYGNTIYF
- | TRBJ2-5 | TRBV11-2 | - | TGTGCCAGCAGCTTAGATCGAAGCCCAGAGACCCAGTACTTC | CASSLDRSPETQYF
- | TRBJ1-2 | TRBV6-1 | - | TGTGCCAGCAGTGAGGAGGTCGGGACGAACTATGGCTACACCTTC | CASSEEVGTNYGYTF
- | TRBJ1-2 | TRBV28 | - | TGTGCCAGCCACCTGGGGTCCTCTAACTATGGCTACACCTTC | CASHLGSSNYGYTF
- | TRBJ2-5 | TRBV20-1 | many | TGCAGTGCGAGAGGCGACGTACAAGAGACCCAGTACTTC | CSARGDVQETQYF
- | TRBJ1-6 | TRBV30 | many | TGTGCCTGGATTCGGGGGATAGGTCCACATCTCAATTCACCCCTCCACTTT | CAWIRGIGPHLNSPLHF
TRBD2 | TRBJ2-7 | TRBV11-2 | many | TGTGCCAGCAGCTTTACTAGCGGGGGGATCCCCTCCTACGAGCAGTACTTC | CASSFTSGGIPSYEQYF
TRBD2 | TRBJ2-7 | TRBV10-2 | many | TGCGCCAGCAGTGACCCCGCGGGAGGCCTCTCCTACGAGCAGTACTTC | CASSDPAGGLSYEQYF
- | TRBJ1-1 | TRBV28 | many | TGTGCCAGCAGTTTATACAGGCAACATGAAGCTTTCTTT | CASSLYRQHEAFF
TRBD1 | TRBJ2-7 | TRBV7-8 | many | TGTGCCAGCAGCTTATCTAGGACAGGGGGCTTGTACGAGCAGTACTTC | CASSLSRTGGLYEQYF
TRBD1 | TRBJ1-1 | TRBV2 | many | TGTGCCAGCAGCGAAACCGGGACAGGGGACACTGAAGCTTTCTTT | CASSETGTGDTEAFF
TRBD1 | TRBJ1-2 | TRBV27 | many | TGTGCCAGCAGTAGCCAAGGGACAGGGGGCTACTATGGCTACACCTTC | CASSSQGTGGYYGYTF
TRBD2 | TRBJ2-2 | TRBV18 | few | TGTGCCAGCTCAATGGGTCTAGCGGTTCTGCTGAACACCGGGGAGCTGTTTTTT | CASSMGLAVLLNTGELFF
TRBD1 | TRBJ1-1 | TRBV2 | many | TGTGCCAACCTACAGGGGATGGTTTCTGAAGCTTTCTTT | CANLQGMVSEAFF
- | TRBJ1-2 | TRBV13 | many | TGTGCCAGCAGCTCGGACCAGGGAGGCTATGGCTACACCTTC | CASSSDQGGYGYTF
- | TRBJ1-1 | TRBV2 | many | TGTGCCAGCACCAGTCATTGGAACACTGAAGCTTTCTTT | CASTSHWNTEAFF
TRBD2 | TRBJ2-7 | TRBV12-3/TRBV12-4 | - | TGTGCCAGCAGTCCTAAGACTAGCGGGAGCTTCGAGCAGTACTTC | CASSPKTSGSFEQYF
- | TRBJ2-7 | TRBV24-1 | once | TGTGCCACCAGTGATTCCGGCTCCTACGAGCAGTACTTC | CATSDSGSYEQYF
- | TRBJ2-5 | TRBV12-3/TRBV12-4 | few | TGTGCCAGCCTTGGGACCCCCCAAGAGACCCAGTACTTC | CASLGTPQETQYF
- | TRBJ2-2 | TRBV7-9 | - | TGTGCCAGCAGCTTATTCTACACCGGGGAGCTGTTTTTT | CASSLFYTGELFF
- | TRBJ2-7 | TRBV19 | many | TGTGCCAGTAGTAACCCTCAGGGGCGGGCCGTCGAGCAGTACTTC | CASSNPQGRAVEQYF
- | TRBJ1-2 | TRBV10-3 | many | TGTGCCATCAGCGGGGGAGATGGCTACACCTTC | CAISGGDGYTF
- | TRBJ2-7 | TRBV11-1 | many | TGTGCCAGCACCGTAACCGGCAGACAGTCTTCCTACGAGCAGTACTTC | CASTVTGRQSSYEQYF
TRBD1 | TRBJ1-1 | TRBV29-1 | many | TGCAGCGTTGAAGCCGACAGGGGTGAAGCTTTCTTT | CSVEADRGEAFF
- | TRBJ1-1 | TRBV4-1 | few | TGCGCCAGCAGCCAAGGCTACGTGGGGGTGCGGCCTGAAGCTTTCTTT | CASSQGYVGVRPEAFF
TRBD1 | TRBJ1-1 | TRBV5-1 | - | TGCGCCAGCAGCCCGGCGACGGGACAGATGAACACTGAAGCTTTCTTT | CASSPATGQMNTEAFF
- | TRBJ2-3 | TRBV5-1 | many | TGCGCCAGCGCTACCACAGATACGCAGTATTTT | CASATTDTQYF